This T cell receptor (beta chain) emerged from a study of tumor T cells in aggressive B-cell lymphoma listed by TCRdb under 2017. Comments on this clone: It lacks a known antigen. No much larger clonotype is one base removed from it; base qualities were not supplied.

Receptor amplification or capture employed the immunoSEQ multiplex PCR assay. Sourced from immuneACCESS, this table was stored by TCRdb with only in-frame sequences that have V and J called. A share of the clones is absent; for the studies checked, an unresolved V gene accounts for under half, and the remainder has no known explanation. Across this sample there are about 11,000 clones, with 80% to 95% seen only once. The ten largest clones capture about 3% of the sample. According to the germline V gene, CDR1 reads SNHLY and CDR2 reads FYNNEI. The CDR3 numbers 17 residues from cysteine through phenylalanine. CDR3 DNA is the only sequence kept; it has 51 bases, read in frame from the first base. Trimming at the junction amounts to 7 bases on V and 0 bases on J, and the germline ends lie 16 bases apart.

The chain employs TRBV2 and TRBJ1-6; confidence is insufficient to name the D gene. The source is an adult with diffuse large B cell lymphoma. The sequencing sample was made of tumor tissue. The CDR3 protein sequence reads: CASKPRTGSSYNSPLHF. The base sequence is TGTGCCAGCAAACCCCGGACGGGGAGCTCCTATAATTCACCCCTCCACTTT.